This section outlines one T cell receptor (beta chain) sequence together with its context. It lacks a known antigen. Base quality data are lacking; no much larger clone is found one base away. Library preparation employed the immunoSEQ multiplex PCR assay. In its TCRdb copy, this immuneACCESS table keeps in-frame sequences only and misses some clones. Where compared with another copy, unresolved V genes explain less than half of these, and the others have no known cause. The sample data list fewer than 90,000 clones, and over 85% of these were observed just once. Approximately 1.6% of the sample is in the top ten clones. The sample originates from a study of T cell changes during pregnancy in multiple sclerosis (dated by TCRdb to the late 2010s). For the study in its entirety: In women with multiple sclerosis, the researchers looked at how the T cell repertoire shifted as pregnancy progressed.

Between the V and J ends, shortened by 3 bases and 15 bases respectively, the junction contains 22 bases. In the germline V gene, CDR1 corresponds to SGHDT and CDR2 to YYEEEE. The CDR3 numbers 14 residues from cysteine through phenylalanine. The DNA shown is the 42-base CDR3, in frame from base 1. The V and J genes are TRBV5-6 and TRBJ2-1, with TRBD2 as a weak D call on 5 bases. This receptor was identified in a female donor in good health, enrolled as a control in a pregnancy study. Source: peripheral blood, taken after pregnancy. The CDR3 region reads CASSSRHDLYGGFF. The nucleotide sequence reads as follows: TGTGCCAGCAGCTCCCGACACGATCTCTACGGAGGGTTCTTC.